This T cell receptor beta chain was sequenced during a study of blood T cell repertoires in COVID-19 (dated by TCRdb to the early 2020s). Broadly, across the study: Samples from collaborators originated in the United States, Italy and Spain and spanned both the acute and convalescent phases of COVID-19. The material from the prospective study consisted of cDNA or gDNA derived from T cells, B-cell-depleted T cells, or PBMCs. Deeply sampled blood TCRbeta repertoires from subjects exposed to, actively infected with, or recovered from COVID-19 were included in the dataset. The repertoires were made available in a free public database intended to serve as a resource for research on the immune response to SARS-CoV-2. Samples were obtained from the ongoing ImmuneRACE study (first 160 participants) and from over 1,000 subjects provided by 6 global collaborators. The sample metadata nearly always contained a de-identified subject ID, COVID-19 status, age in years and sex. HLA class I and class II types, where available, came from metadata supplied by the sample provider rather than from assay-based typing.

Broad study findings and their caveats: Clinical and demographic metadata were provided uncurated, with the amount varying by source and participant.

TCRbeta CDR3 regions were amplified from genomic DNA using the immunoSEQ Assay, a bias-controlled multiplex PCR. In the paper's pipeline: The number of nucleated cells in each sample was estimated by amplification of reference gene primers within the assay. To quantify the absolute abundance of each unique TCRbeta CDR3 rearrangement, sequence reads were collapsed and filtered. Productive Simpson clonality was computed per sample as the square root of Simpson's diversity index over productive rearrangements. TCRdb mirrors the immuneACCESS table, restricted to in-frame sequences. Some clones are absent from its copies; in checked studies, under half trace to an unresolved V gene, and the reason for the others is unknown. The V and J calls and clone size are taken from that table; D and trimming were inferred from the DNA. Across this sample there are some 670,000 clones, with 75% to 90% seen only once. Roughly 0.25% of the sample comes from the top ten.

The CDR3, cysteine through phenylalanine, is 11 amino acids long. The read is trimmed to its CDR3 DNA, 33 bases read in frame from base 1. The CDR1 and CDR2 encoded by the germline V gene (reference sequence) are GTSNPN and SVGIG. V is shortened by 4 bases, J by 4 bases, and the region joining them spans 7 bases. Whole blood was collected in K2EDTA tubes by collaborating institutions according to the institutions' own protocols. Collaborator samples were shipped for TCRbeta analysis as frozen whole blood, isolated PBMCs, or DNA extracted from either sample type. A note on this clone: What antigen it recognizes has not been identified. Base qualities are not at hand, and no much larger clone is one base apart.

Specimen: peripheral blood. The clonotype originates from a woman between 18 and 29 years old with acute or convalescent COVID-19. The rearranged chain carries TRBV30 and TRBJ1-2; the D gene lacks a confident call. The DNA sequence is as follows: TGTGCCTGGAAGCGGACCTATGGCTACACCTTC. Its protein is CAWKRTYGYTF.